The clone carrying this TCR beta chain has at least ten counts. Its antigen remains unknown. This sample stems from a study of T cells after yellow fever vaccination. Study-level results: Most clones from primary vaccination were detected again post-booster (roughly 96% CD4, about 85% CD8). Contaminating bulk clonotypes could be abundant in FACS-sorted repertoires.

V lost 7 bases to trimming and J lost 2 bases, with 9 bases between them. The CDR3 loop spans 13 amino acids. Germline V gives CDR1 SEHNR, CDR2 FQNEAQ (reference sequence). TCRdb redid the calling of the 5' RACE reads with MiXCR, one entry per CDR3 protein. The data show about 210,000 distinct CDR3 sequences, with less than 7.5% seen just once and 0.8% to 1.2% held by the top ten. The starting material was CD4+ T cells sorted from PBMCs, obtained on the day of the yellow fever booster vaccination. The clonotype comes from a man between 25 and 39 years old who received the YFV17D yellow fever vaccine. V and J are TRBV7-9 and TRBJ2-1; the D is unclear. The CDR3 DNA is TGTGCCAGCATGGGTGGCGCCTACAATGAGCAGTTCTTC. Protein sequence: CASMGGAYNEQFF.